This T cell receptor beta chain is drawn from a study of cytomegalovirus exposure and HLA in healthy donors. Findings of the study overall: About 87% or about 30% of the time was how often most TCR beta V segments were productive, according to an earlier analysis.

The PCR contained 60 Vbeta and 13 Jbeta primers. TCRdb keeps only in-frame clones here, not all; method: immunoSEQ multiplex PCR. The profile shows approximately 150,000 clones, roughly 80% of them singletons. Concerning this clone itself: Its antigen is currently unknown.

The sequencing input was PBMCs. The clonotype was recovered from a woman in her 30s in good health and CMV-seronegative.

The CDR3 loop reads CASSLIGVGELFF. CDR3 DNA sequence: TGTGCCAGCAGCTTAATCGGTGTCGGGGAGCTGTTTTTT. The V call is TRBV7-2, the J call TRBJ2-2; D is ambiguous. CDR3 length: 13 amino acids. V was trimmed by 2 bases and J by 7 bases, leaving 8 bases between them. Germline CDR1 is SGHTA and CDR2 is FQGNSA.